The source of this TCR beta chain is a study of regulatory T cells in long-lasting Graves disease. As for the study in general: Graves' patients, diagnosed recently, had received antithyroid drugs under 3 months.

This clonotype was counted ten times or more. As yet, its antigen is unknown. Time point meaning: newly diagnosed GD, antithyroid drugs for less than 3 months. RNA extracted from PBMCs served as the sequencing template. Peripheral blood, at 8 to 9 milliliters, went into EDTA tubes. Study-level points and caveats: Sample size, which was small, may have reduced accuracy.

Germline loops: CDR1 SGHAT, CDR2 FQNNGV. V lost 3 bases, J lost 0 bases, and 4 bases stayed unmatched. The CDR3 is 16 amino acids. CDR3 regions were amplified by Arm-PCR using iRepertoire HTBI primers to build TCR beta libraries. Using its own MiXCR run on the multiplex PCR reads, TCRdb lists one record per CDR3 protein. The top ten hold 14% of the sample, which has around 250,000 distinct CDR3 sequences, around 18% seen once. These data are also associated with another study on T cells in Graves' hyperthyroidism and ophthalmopathy. From that report: Most thyroid clonotypes expanded above 0.001 were also detected in blood.

This clonotype originated in a woman in her twenties or thirties with Graves disease. This sequence joins TRBV11-2 and TRBJ1-3, with TRBD1 identical over 8 bases. Sample: peripheral blood mononuclear cells (PBMCs), taken at new diagnosis, from a patient treated with antithyroid drugs. CDR3 amino acids: CASSFRQGNSGNTIYF. The CDR3 DNA sequence: TGTGCCAGCAGCTTCCGACAGGGGAACTCTGGAAACACCATATATTTT.